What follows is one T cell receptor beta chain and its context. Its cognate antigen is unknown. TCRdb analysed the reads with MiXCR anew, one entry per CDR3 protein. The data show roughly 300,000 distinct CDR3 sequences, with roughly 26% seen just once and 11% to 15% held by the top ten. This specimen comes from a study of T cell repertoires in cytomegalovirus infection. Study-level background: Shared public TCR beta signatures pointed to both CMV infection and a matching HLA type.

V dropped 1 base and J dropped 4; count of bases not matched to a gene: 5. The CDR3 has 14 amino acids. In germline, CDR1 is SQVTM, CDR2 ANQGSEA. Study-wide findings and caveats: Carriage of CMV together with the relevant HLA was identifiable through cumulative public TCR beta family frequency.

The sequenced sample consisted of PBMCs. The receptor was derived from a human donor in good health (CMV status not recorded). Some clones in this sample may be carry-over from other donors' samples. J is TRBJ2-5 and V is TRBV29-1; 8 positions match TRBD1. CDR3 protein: CSVEARTGRETQYF. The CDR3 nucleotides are TGCAGCGTTGAAGCTAGGACAGGGAGAGAGACCCAGTACTTC.